This T cell receptor beta chain was found in a study of blood T cell repertoires in COVID-19. Study-level information: Donors in the United States, Italy and Spain gave samples during acute or convalescent COVID-19. PBMCs, B-cell-depleted T cells, or T cells provided the cDNA or gDNA that made up the material.

Per the original data handling: Nucleated cell number was recorded as an estimate derived from reference gene primer amplification. Only in-frame clones appear in the TCRdb table, and some are missing; sequencing was by immunoSEQ multiplex PCR. V and J calls plus clone size are reproduced from that table; the DNA served to infer D and trimming. The sample lists roughly 68,000 clones, 81% occurring once. The CDR3 totals 16 residues. Germline V gene sequence: CDR1 SGDLS, CDR2 YYNGEE. Trimming at V came to 4 bases and at J to 5 bases, leaving 10 bases not matched to a gene. The genes are TRBV9 and TRBJ2-3; 10 bases are shared with TRBD1. The TCR was taken from a human donor in a cohort sampled during active COVID-19. The sequencing input was peripheral blood. CDR3 amino acids: CASSPLGGQGLDTQYF. The CDR3 nucleotides read TGTGCCAGCAGCCCCCTGGGGGGACAGGGGTTAGATACGCAGTATTTT.